Listed below are T cell receptor beta chains from one sample, sequenced in a study of regulatory T cells in long-lasting Graves disease. Each CDR3 protein gets one entry after TCRdb re-called the multiplex PCR reads with MiXCR. The table lists roughly 520,000 distinct CDR3 sequences, 12% of them singletons. These records were also assigned to another study, of T cells in Graves' hyperthyroidism and ophthalmopathy.

The specimen comprised peripheral blood mononuclear cells (PBMCs), sampled at new diagnosis, from a patient treated with antithyroid drugs. The receptors stem from a woman in her thirties with Graves disease. Each CDR3 is given with its conserved first and last residue. Fields, in order: V gene, D gene, clone size, J gene, CDR3 DNA, CDR3 protein. A D gene is named only where the DNA matches it firmly. Only part of the rows carry a size: once, few, many, or a class if the clone is expanded.

V: TRBV5-8; D: .; size: .; J: TRBJ2-3; DNA: TGTGCCAGCAGCTTGGTTATTTACACAGATACGCAGTATTTT; CDR3: CASSLVIYTDTQYF
V: TRBV18; D: TRBD2; size: many; J: TRBJ2-1; DNA: TGTGCCAGCTCACCCCCCGGGAGCGGGAGTTGGAATGAGCAGTTCTTC; CDR3: CASSPPGSGSWNEQFF
V: TRBV7-9; D: .; size: few; J: TRBJ1-2; DNA: TGTGCCAGCAGCTTAGCGCTCTTAAGCTCTGGCTACACCTTC; CDR3: CASSLALLSSGYTF
V: TRBV20-1; D: .; size: many; J: TRBJ1-1; DNA: TGCAGTGCTAGAGGTCCAGTTATGAACACTGAAGCTTTCTTT; CDR3: CSARGPVMNTEAFF
V: TRBV6-1; D: .; size: many; J: TRBJ2-2; DNA: TGTGCCAGCAGTGAACTGCGTAGTCCTGGGGAGCTGTTTTTT; CDR3: CASSELRSPGELFF
V: TRBV15; D: .; size: many; J: TRBJ1-5; DNA: TGTGCCACCAGAGACGGGAGAACCGAAGAGTATAGCAATCAGCCCCAGCATTTT; CDR3: CATRDGRTEEYSNQPQHF
V: TRBV19; D: TRBD1; size: few; J: TRBJ2-1; DNA: TGTGCCAGTAGTATAGGACAGGGCCCCTACAATGAGCAGTTCTTC; CDR3: CASSIGQGPYNEQFF
V: TRBV12-3/TRBV12-4; D: TRBD1; size: many; J: TRBJ1-2; DNA: TGTGCCAGCAGTTTAACAGGGGGACGACGACACTATGGCTACACCTTC; CDR3: CASSLTGGRRHYGYTF
V: TRBV7-9; D: TRBD2; size: .; J: TRBJ2-3; DNA: TGTGCCAGCACAATCGGGGGGGCCACAGATACGCAGTATTTT; CDR3: CASTIGGATDTQYF
V: TRBV29-1; D: .; size: many; J: TRBJ2-2; DNA: TGCAGCGTTGAGCCGGGCACCGGGGAGCTGTTTTTT; CDR3: CSVEPGTGELFF
V: TRBV6-9; D: .; size: many; J: TRBJ1-2; DNA: TGTGCCAGCAGTTACAACCCCCCAAAAAACTATGGCTACACCTTC; CDR3: CASSYNPPKNYGYTF
V: TRBV2; D: .; size: many; J: TRBJ1-2; DNA: TGTGCCAGAGTCCACGGAGACCACTATGGCTACACCTTC; CDR3: CARVHGDHYGYTF
V: TRBV11-2; D: TRBD1; size: many; J: TRBJ2-1; DNA: TGTGCCAGCACCAAGGGGGCCGGACGGTCCTACAATGAGCAGTTCTTC; CDR3: CASTKGAGRSYNEQFF
V: TRBV27; D: TRBD1; size: .; J: TRBJ1-1; DNA: TGTGCCAGCAGTGGGGGATCTCTGACAGGGGGCACTGAAGCTTTCTTT; CDR3: CASSGGSLTGGTEAFF
V: TRBV2; D: .; size: .; J: TRBJ2-1; DNA: TGTGCCAGCAGGGAATTCGGGACGGAGCAGTTCTTC; CDR3: CASREFGTEQFF
V: TRBV27; D: .; size: many; J: TRBJ2-1; DNA: TGTGCCAGCAGTTCAGCGGCACAGGAGCAGTTCTTC; CDR3: CASSSAAQEQFF
V: TRBV12-3/TRBV12-4; D: .; size: few; J: TRBJ1-5; DNA: TGTGCCAGCTGTTCAACAGATTTCTCTGGGCCCCAGCATTTT; CDR3: CASCSTDFSGPQHF
V: TRBV2; D: TRBD1; size: .; J: TRBJ1-1; DNA: TGTGCCAGCAGTGCATTCAGGGGGGCAAACACTGAAGCTTTCTTT; CDR3: CASSAFRGANTEAFF
V: TRBV11-2; D: TRBD2; size: many; J: TRBJ2-7; DNA: TGTGCCAGCACCGGGTTGGCTAGCGGGAGCCACGAGCAGTACTTC; CDR3: CASTGLASGSHEQYF
V: TRBV9; D: TRBD1; size: .; J: TRBJ2-5; DNA: TGTGCCAGCAGCCTCCACCAGGGGGCGCGGAGCGAGACCCAGTACTTC; CDR3: CASSLHQGARSETQYF
V: TRBV5-6; D: .; size: many; J: TRBJ2-4; DNA: TGTGCCAGCAGCTTGGTGGGAGCGACCAAAAACATTCAGTACTTC; CDR3: CASSLVGATKNIQYF
V: TRBV30; D: .; size: .; J: TRBJ1-3; DNA: TGTGCCGGTGCGACAGGCGGGGGGACTGGAAACACCATATATTTT; CDR3: CAGATGGGTGNTIYF
V: TRBV9; D: TRBD2; size: once; J: TRBJ2-1; DNA: TGTGCCAGCAGCGTAGCTGTAGCGGGAGGGCCTTTGTTCTTC; CDR3: CASSVAVAGGPLFF
V: TRBV6-1; D: .; size: .; J: TRBJ1-5; DNA: TGTGCCAGCAGGCCAAGGGGGGACCATCAGCCCCAGCATTTT; CDR3: CASRPRGDHQPQHF
V: TRBV19; D: .; size: .; J: TRBJ2-3; DNA: TGTGCCAGTAGCCAGACTCGACAGTTTACAGATACGCAGTATTTT; CDR3: CASSQTRQFTDTQYF
V: TRBV20-1; D: TRBD1; size: many; J: TRBJ2-5; DNA: TGCAGTGCTCAAGGACAGGGAGAGACCCAGTACTTC; CDR3: CSAQGQGETQYF
V: TRBV19; D: .; size: few; J: TRBJ2-7; DNA: TGTGCCAGTAGTTTCGCAGGGAGGTTAGGGCTGCCCTACGAGCAGTACTTC; CDR3: CASSFAGRLGLPYEQYF
V: TRBV29-1; D: TRBD1; size: many; J: TRBJ1-1; DNA: TGCAGCTCTCGACAGGGAGGCGGGACTGAAGCTTTCTTT; CDR3: CSSRQGGGTEAFF
V: TRBV5-5; D: .; size: .; J: TRBJ2-5; DNA: TGTGCCAGCAGCTTATTTTCCTGGGGAGAGACCCAGTACTTC; CDR3: CASSLFSWGETQYF
V: TRBV19; D: .; size: .; J: TRBJ1-4; DNA: TGTGCCAGTAGTGTACTAAATGAAAAACTGTTTTTT; CDR3: CASSVLNEKLFF
V: TRBV4-1; D: .; size: .; J: TRBJ1-4; DNA: TGCGCCAGCAGCCAGGAAAGACAGCTGTTTTTT; CDR3: CASSQERQLFF
V: TRBV29-1; D: .; size: .; J: TRBJ2-7; DNA: TGCAGCGTCGCCGGACCTGAGAACGCTAACTACGAGCAGTACTTC; CDR3: CSVAGPENANYEQYF
V: TRBV5-8; D: .; size: many; J: TRBJ2-3; DNA: TGTGCCAGCAGCTTGATAGCCACAGATACGCAGTATTTT; CDR3: CASSLIATDTQYF
V: TRBV30; D: TRBD2; size: many; J: TRBJ2-1; DNA: TGTGCCTGGAGCGAAGCGGGAGTCGAGTTCTTC; CDR3: CAWSEAGVEFF
V: TRBV19; D: .; size: .; J: TRBJ1-4; DNA: TGTGCCAGTACGGGCAGTAATGAAAAACTGTTTTTT; CDR3: CASTGSNEKLFF
V: TRBV7-2; D: .; size: many; J: TRBJ1-1; DNA: TGTGCCAGCAGCCCCGGACGGAGCAACACTGAAGCTTTCTTT; CDR3: CASSPGRSNTEAFF
V: TRBV6-1; D: TRBD2; size: few; J: TRBJ2-7; DNA: TGTGCCAGCAGAATCCAGCGGGAGGGCCCATACGAGCAGTACTTC; CDR3: CASRIQREGPYEQYF